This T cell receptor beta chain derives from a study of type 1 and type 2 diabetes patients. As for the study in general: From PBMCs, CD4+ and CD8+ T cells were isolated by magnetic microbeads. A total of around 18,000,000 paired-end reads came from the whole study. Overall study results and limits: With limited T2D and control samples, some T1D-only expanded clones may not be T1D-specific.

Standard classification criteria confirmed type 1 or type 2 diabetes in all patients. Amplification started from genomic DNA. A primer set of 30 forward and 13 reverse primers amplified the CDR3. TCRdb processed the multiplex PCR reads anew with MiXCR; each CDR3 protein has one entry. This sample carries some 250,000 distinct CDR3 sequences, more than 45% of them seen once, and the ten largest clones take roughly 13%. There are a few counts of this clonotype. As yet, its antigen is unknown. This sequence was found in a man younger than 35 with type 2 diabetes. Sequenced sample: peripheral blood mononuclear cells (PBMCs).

CDR3 sequence reads: CASRDSRGLALHF. The CDR3 bases are TGTGCCAGCAGAGACAGCCGTGGCCTGGCCCTCCACTTT. The rearrangement joins TRBV6-6 to TRBJ1-6; a possible D gene is TRBD1 (5 bases). V lost 6 bases and J 14 bases, leaving 17 bases between the germline ends. The CDR3 length is 13 residues. Germline-derived CDR1 and CDR2 are MNHNY and SVGAGI (reference sequence).